The 25 T cell receptor beta chains below come from one sample, sequenced in a study of PD-L1 blockade in urothelial cancer. The data were produced by immunoSEQ multiplex PCR, yet TCRdb's version contains in-frame clones alone and is incomplete. The top ten hold 6.5% to 8% of the sample, which has 31,000 or so clones, nearly 90% seen once. Time point noted: peripheral blood 6 weeks after treatment start. This specimen consisted of PBMCs, obtained around atezolizumab (anti-PD-L1) treatment. These receptors all come from a man aged 80 or over with urothelial cancer.

This clone was recorded once. The genes are TRBV5-1 and TRBJ2-3, with 10 bases that match TRBD2. Germline trimming cut 4 bases from V and 5 bases from J; bases unmatched to any gene: 16. From germline, CDR1 is SGHRS and CDR2 YFSETQ. The CDR3 covers 18 residues. CDR3 sequence (DNA): TGCGCCAGCAGCGAGGGGGTTAGCGGGAGGCGATTTTTAGATACGCAGTATTTT. It codes for CASSEGVSGRRFLDTQYF.

This chain connects TRBV30 to TRBJ2-2; 7 bases align to TRBD2. V lost 2 bases, J lost 8 bases, and 8 bases stayed unmatched. In germline, CDR1 is GTSNPN, CDR2 SVGIG (reference sequence). The CDR3 is made up of 14 amino acids. The CDR3 DNA reads TGTGCCTGGAGTAGTTTTGGAGCGGGGGGGGAGCTGTTTTTT. Translation: CAWSSFGAGGELFF.

V is TRBV19 and J is TRBJ2-2; D might be TRBD1 (6 bases). V shed 6 bases and J shed 4 bases, with 12 bases lying between them. From germline, CDR1 is LNHDA and CDR2 SQIVND (reference sequence). The CDR3 covers 14 residues. The CDR3 region has the DNA TGTGCCAGTAGCCCCGGGACAACCACCGGGGAGCTGTTTTTT. Protein sequence: CASSPGTTTGELFF. Filled out from reference TRBV19 and TRBJ2-2, the complete variable domain reads DGGITQSPKYLFRKEGQNVTLSCEQNLNHDAMYWYRQDPGQGLRLIYYSQIVNDFQKGDIAEGYSVSREKKESFPLTVTSAQKNPTAFYLCASSPGTTTGELFFGEGSRLTVL.

The CDR3 is CASSKPGQGLVRPQHF. CDR3 in DNA: TGTGCCAGTAGTAAACCGGGACAGGGATTAGTACGGCCCCAGCATTTT. V and J are TRBV19 and TRBJ1-5; TRBD1 matches at 9 bases. The CDR3 runs to 16 residues. The V gene's germline CDR1 is LNHDA and CDR2 SQIVND (reference sequence). J was trimmed by 9 bases and V by 4 bases; bases with no gene match: 13.

This chain uses TRBV4-3 with TRBJ2-4; 7 bases agree with TRBD2. The V segment lost 4 bases and the J segment 1 base; nucleotides outside the gene matches: 10. CDR3 length equals 17 residues. Per germline, CDR1 LGHNA and CDR2 YSLEER. In DNA form, the CDR3 reads TGCGCCAGCAGCCCCGCATGGGGGGGGACTGCCAAAAACATTCAGTACTTC. Protein: CASSPAWGGTAKNIQYF.

The chain is built from TRBV6-4 and TRBJ2-2, with 10 bases aligning to TRBD1. Germline trimming cut 4 bases from V and 11 bases from J; bases unmatched to any gene: 16. Germline CDR1 reads MRHNA; CDR2 reads SNTAGT. There are 17 residues in the CDR3. The CDR3 loop reads CASSVTPHGQGVGELFF. In nucleotides, the CDR3 is TGTGCCAGCAGTGTAACCCCCCACGGACAGGGGGTCGGAGAGCTGTTTTTT.

V and J are TRBV14 and TRBJ1-1; 7 nucleotides align to TRBD1. Unmatched junction bases numbered 2, after V lost 3 bases and J lost 1 base. CDR1 is SGHDN, CDR2 FVKESK, per germline. The CDR3 has 14 amino acids. The CDR3 reads CASSQRGRNTEAFF. The CDR3 DNA sequence: TGTGCCAGCAGCCAGAGGGGGCGGAACACTGAAGCTTTCTTT.

This clone has a single count. The chain uses TRBV19 and TRBJ2-1; TRBD2 matches 13 bases. Germline CDR1 reads LNHDA; CDR2 reads SQIVND (reference sequence). This CDR3 spans 13 amino acids. Trimming removed 7 bases from V and 10 bases from J; junction bases left unmatched: 4. The CDR3: CASMRLAGGEQFF. The CDR3 bases are TGTGCCAGTATGAGACTAGCGGGAGGCGAGCAGTTCTTC.

This sequence joins TRBV6-1 and TRBJ2-1; D gene unclear. Per germline, CDR1 MNHNS and CDR2 SASEGT. This CDR3 is 12 amino acids long. Deletions cut 4 bases from V and 4 bases from J, with 5 bases between. The CDR3 region has the DNA TGTGCCAGCAGTGGCAGTTACAATGAGCAGTTCTTC. Encoded protein: CASSGSYNEQFF.

This chain uses TRBV10-1 with TRBJ2-3; 7 nucleotides line up with TRBD2. Germline CDR1 and CDR2: WNHNN and SYGVQD (reference sequence). After removal of 4 bases from V and 4 bases from J, the junction contained 2 bases not matched to a gene. The CDR3 covers 13 residues. In DNA, the CDR3 is TGCGCCAGCAGTGCTCGGGGGGCAGATACGCAGTATTTT. It yields the protein CASSARGADTQYF.

The DNA of the CDR3 is TGTGCCAGCTCACCCGGAGACACCATATATTTT. Its protein product is CASSPGDTIYF. V and J are TRBV18 and TRBJ1-3; the D is unclear. CDR1 is KGHSH and CDR2 is LQKENI in the germline V gene. This CDR3 contains 11 residues. V was shortened by 3 bases and J by 8 bases, with 5 bases between the two germline ends.

The chain carries TRBV5-1 and TRBJ2-5; unclear D gene. Deletions cut 0 bases from V and 4 bases from J, with 10 bases between. CDR1 is SGHRS, CDR2 YFSETQ, per germline. There are 14 residues in the CDR3. The CDR3: CASSLARSGETQYF. CDR3 sequence (DNA): TGCGCCAGCAGCTTGGCGAGGAGTGGAGAGACCCAGTACTTC.

V and J are TRBV5-6 and TRBJ2-7, with a possible D match to TRBD2 (5 bases). Trimming took off 4 bases at V and 3 bases at J, with 17 bases between the two ends. The CDR3 extends over 15 amino acids. The V gene's germline CDR1 is SGHDT and CDR2 YYEEEE. The CDR3 loop is CASSPRTGLYYEQYF. The CDR3 coding sequence is TGTGCCAGCAGCCCTAGGACGGGGTTATACTACGAGCAGTACTTC.

This chain joins TRBV7-8 and TRBJ2-7, with D perhaps TRBD1 (6 bases). The CDR3 runs 14 residues. Germline V lookup: CDR1 SGHVS, CDR2 FQNEAQ. V lost 1 base, J lost 2 bases, and 9 bases lay in between. CDR3 region: CASSLGTGPYEQYF. The DNA for the CDR3 is TGTGCCAGCAGCTTAGGTACAGGGCCCTACGAGCAGTACTTC.

This chain connects TRBV7-2 to TRBJ2-2, with D hard to call. Germline CDR1 SGHTA, CDR2 FQGNSA. Trimming shortened V by 5 bases and J by 2 bases, and 9 bases separated the two germline ends. This CDR3 comprises 14 residues. In nucleotides, the CDR3 is TGTGCCAGCAGCCCTAATAGAAACACCGGGGAGCTGTTTTTT. Protein sequence: CASSPNRNTGELFF.

V usage is TRBV5-6 and J usage is TRBJ2-5; 9 bases map to TRBD1. Trimming at V came to 4 bases and at J to 2 bases, leaving 9 bases not matched to a gene. The CDR3 consists of 16 residues. The germline V gene encodes CDR1 SGHDT and CDR2 YYEEEE. CDR3 amino acids: CASSQLRDREQETQYF. The CDR3 DNA is TGTGCCAGCAGCCAGCTACGGGACAGGGAGCAAGAGACCCAGTACTTC.

This CDR3 is CASSERPDYEQYF. CDR3 nucleotides: TGTGCCAGCAGCGAGCGGCCCGACTACGAGCAGTACTTC. This chain uses TRBV7-2 with TRBJ2-7; D may be TRBD2 (5 bases). CDR3 length: 13 amino acids. With 5 bases removed from V and 3 bases from J, the gap between germline ends came to 11 bases. From germline, CDR1 is SGHTA and CDR2 FQGNSA.

The J gene is TRBJ1-5, the V gene TRBV5-8; D is perhaps TRBD1 (6 bases). Germline V gene sequence: CDR1 SGHTS, CDR2 YDEGEE. This CDR3 spans 13 amino acids. V was cut by 6 bases and J by 4 bases, with 11 bases left in between. CDR3 bases: TGTGCCAGCAACATACAGGGAAATCAGCCCCAGCATTTT. Translation gives CASNIQGNQPQHF.

A remark on this clone: It is unclear where the CDR3 begins or ends on the DNA, so no DNA is shown, and the CDR3 is as TCRdb lists it. This chain connects TRBV19 to TRBJ2-5; the table assigns TRBD2, which was not confirmed against the DNA. The CDR3 is 13 residues long, ends included. Germline lookup yields CDR1 LNHDA and CDR2 SQIVND (reference sequence). The CDR3 protein is CASTSGSEETQYF.

The chain links TRBV19 to TRBJ2-7, with TRBD2 as a possible D gene (7 bases). Germline loops: CDR1 LNHDA, CDR2 SQIVND (reference sequence). The CDR3 runs 15 residues. Trimming took 8 bases from V and 1 from J, leaving 18 bases between them. The CDR3 here is CASRSYRGGSYEQYF. CDR3 bases: TGTGCCAGTCGGTCGTATAGGGGGGGGTCCTACGAGCAGTACTTC.

The J gene is TRBJ2-7, the V gene TRBV7-2, with D possibly matching TRBD2 (5 bases). V lost 4 bases and J lost 7, with 14 bases in between. Germline V gene data show CDR1 as SGHTA and CDR2 as FQGNSA. The CDR3 spans 13 residues. Here the CDR3 reads CASSSDHEGEQYF. CDR3 coding DNA: TGTGCCAGCAGCTCAGACCACGAGGGAGAGCAGTACTTC.

This clone was recorded once. The chain links TRBV5-6 to TRBJ2-7; TRBD2 matches 16 bases. The CDR3 is made up of 17 amino acids. V lost 6 bases to trimming and J lost 3 bases; unmatched junction nucleotides: 9. The germline V gene encodes CDR1 SGHDT and CDR2 YYEEEE. This CDR3 reads CASTLGLAGGANYEQYF. The CDR3 region has the DNA TGTGCCAGCACCCTGGGACTAGCGGGAGGGGCTAACTACGAGCAGTACTTC.

CDR3 in amino acids: CASSSQTSGAYNEQFF. CDR3 DNA sequence: TGCGCCAGCAGCTCCCAGACTAGCGGGGCCTACAATGAGCAGTTCTTC. The chain uses TRBV5-1 and TRBJ2-1; 11 bases agree with TRBD2. In germline, CDR1 is SGHRS, CDR2 YFSETQ. The V and J ends lost 3 bases and 2 bases, in that order; junction bases with no gene match: 4. The CDR3 is made up of 16 amino acids. The whole variable domain, filled in from reference TRBV5-1 and TRBJ2-1, reads KAGVTQTPRYLIKTRGQQVTLSCSPISGHRSVSWYQQTPGQGLQFLFEYFSETQRNKGNFPGRFSGRQFSNSRSEMNVSTLELGDSALYLCASSSQTSGAYNEQFFGPGTRLTVL.

This sequence joins TRBV18 and TRBJ1-2, with TRBD1 identical over 7 bases. Germline assignment: CDR1 KGHSH and CDR2 LQKENI. Trimming cost V 4 bases and J 4 bases; bases outside gene matches: 6. The CDR3 totals 14 residues. The CDR3 DNA reads TGTGCCAGCTCACTGTACACAGGGGCCTATGGCTACACCTTC. This gives the protein CASSLYTGAYGYTF. Filled out from reference TRBV18 and TRBJ1-2, the complete variable domain reads NAGVMQNPRHLVRRRGQEARLRCSPMKGHSHVYWYRQLPEEGLKFMVYLQKENIIDESGMPKERFSAEFPKEGPSILRIQQVVRGDSAAYFCASSLYTGAYGYTFGSGTRLTVV.

V is TRBV19 and J is TRBJ1-5, with 8 bases fitting TRBD1. J gave up 4 bases and V 6 bases, and 5 bases lay outside the gene matches. Germline loops: CDR1 LNHDA, CDR2 SQIVND (reference sequence). The CDR3 spans 14 residues. CDR3 loop: CASSGTGTNQPQHF. The CDR3 DNA is TGTGCCAGTAGCGGGACAGGTACGAATCAGCCCCAGCATTTT.